This is a list of T cell receptor beta chains from one sample in a study of CD8 T cells in ankylosing spondylitis. TCRdb reprocessed the 5' RACE reads via MiXCR and lists one record per CDR3 protein. The sample lists some 250,000 distinct CDR3 sequences, 20% to 30% seen once, with over 0.55% in the top ten. Material for sequencing was blood, either unsorted or a sorted T cell fraction (not recorded which). The receptor source for this set is a male donor with ankylosing spondylitis or in good health (not recorded which). Both conserved end residues are part of each CDR3. D genes are given only for firm matches. Clone size, where shown, is once, few, many, or a class for clones that have expanded.

many	TRBJ2-7	TRBD1	TRBV20-1	TGCAGTGCGGGACAGAACTACGAGCAGTACTTC	CSAGQNYEQYF
-	TRBJ2-3	-	TRBV12-3/TRBV12-4	TGTGCCAGCAGCGAAAGGTCGGCAGATACGCAGTATTTT	CASSERSADTQYF
-	TRBJ2-1	-	TRBV20-1	TGCAGTGCTAGGGACGGACGGGACCGTGAGCAGTTCTTC	CSARDGRDREQFF
many	TRBJ1-5	-	TRBV12-3/TRBV12-4	TGTGCCAGCAGCCAAGGCGGGTGGGGGAATCAGCCCCAGCATTTT	CASSQGGWGNQPQHF
many	TRBJ2-5	TRBD2	TRBV10-3	TGTGCTGTGAGGGCAGCGGGGGCTCAAGAGACCCAGTACTTC	CAVRAAGAQETQYF
few	TRBJ2-1	-	TRBV20-1	TGCAGTGCTAGCGTTGGAGGTGAGCAGTTCTTC	CSASVGGEQFF
many	TRBJ2-7	-	TRBV20-1	TGCAGTGCTATTAGAACTCAGGGAGGCTCAGAGCAGTACTTC	CSAIRTQGGSEQYF
many	TRBJ2-5	-	TRBV29-1	TGCAGCGGTCAGGGGGGAGCAGAGACCCAGTACTTC	CSGQGGAETQYF
few	TRBJ2-1	TRBD2	TRBV12-3/TRBV12-4	TGTGCCAGCAGTTCTAGCGGGGACTCCTACAATGAGCAGTTCTTC	CASSSSGDSYNEQFF
-	TRBJ2-5	TRBD2	TRBV3-1	TGTGCCAGCAGCCCCGGGGGGGGTCAGGGGACCCAGTACTTC	CASSPGGGQGTQYF
-	TRBJ2-5	-	TRBV7-8	TGTGCCAGCAGCAGGGTCATCGGGGAGACCCAGTACTTC	CASSRVIGETQYF
few	TRBJ2-7	-	TRBV6-4	TGTGCCAGTGGGAACACTAAGAGCTCCTACGAGCAGTACTTC	CASGNTKSSYEQYF
few	TRBJ2-7	TRBD1	TRBV29-1	TGCAGCGGGGTGACAGGGGGCGTCTACGAGCAGTACTTC	CSGVTGGVYEQYF
many	TRBJ2-3	TRBD2	TRBV29-1	TGCAGCGTGGCAGTAGCGGGGGGCACAGATACGCAGTATTTT	CSVAVAGGTDTQYF
many	TRBJ1-1	-	TRBV20-1	TGCAGTGCTAGAGAGACCCGATTGACTGAAGCTTTCTTT	CSARETRLTEAFF
few	TRBJ2-5	TRBD1	TRBV6-6	TGTGCCAGCGGGACAGACCAAGAGACCCAGTACTTC	CASGTDQETQYF
-	TRBJ2-1	-	TRBV13	TGTGCCAGCAGTACGAGCCTAAGCCTCGATGAGCAGTTCTTC	CASSTSLSLDEQFF
many	TRBJ2-2	-	TRBV29-1	TGCAGCGTTGAGGGACAGAACACCGGGGAGCTGTTTTTT	CSVEGQNTGELFF
-	TRBJ2-1	-	TRBV18	TGTGCCAGCTCACTGAGCGACTCCTACAATGAGCAGTTCTTC	CASSLSDSYNEQFF
-	TRBJ2-5	-	TRBV2	TGTGCCAGCAGGAGGACGGAGGGGCAAGAGACCCAGTACTTC	CASRRTEGQETQYF
-	TRBJ2-7	-	TRBV7-2	TGTGCCAGCAGCTTAGGCGGACTAACCTACGAGCAGTACTTC	CASSLGGLTYEQYF
-	TRBJ1-5	-	TRBV20-1	TGCAGTACAGGGAGATCCAATCAGCCCCAGCATTTT	CSTGRSNQPQHF